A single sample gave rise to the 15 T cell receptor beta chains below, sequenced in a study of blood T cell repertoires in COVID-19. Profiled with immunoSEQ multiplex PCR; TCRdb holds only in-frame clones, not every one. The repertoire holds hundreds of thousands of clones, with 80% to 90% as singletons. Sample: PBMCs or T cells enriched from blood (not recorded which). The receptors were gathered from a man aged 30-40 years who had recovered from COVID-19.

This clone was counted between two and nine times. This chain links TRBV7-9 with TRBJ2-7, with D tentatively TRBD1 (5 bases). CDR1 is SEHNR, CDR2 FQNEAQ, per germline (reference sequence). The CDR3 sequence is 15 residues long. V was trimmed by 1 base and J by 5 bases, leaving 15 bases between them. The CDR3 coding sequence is TGTGCCAGCAGCTTAGGGTGGCAGGGTTTGGACGAGCAGTACTTC. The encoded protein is CASSLGWQGLDEQYF.

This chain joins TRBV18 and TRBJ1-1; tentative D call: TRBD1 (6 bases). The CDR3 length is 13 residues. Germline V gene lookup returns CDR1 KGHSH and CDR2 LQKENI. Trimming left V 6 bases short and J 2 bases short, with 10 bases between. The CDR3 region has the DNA TGTGCCAGCTCCCGGGACATTAACACTGAAGCTTTCTTT. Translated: CASSRDINTEAFF.

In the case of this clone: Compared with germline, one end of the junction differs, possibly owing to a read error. CDR3 coding DNA: TGTGCTAGCAGCTTAGGACGGGGGGTGCTCCAAGAGACCCAGTACTTC. It yields the protein CASSLGRGVLQETQYF. The chain employs TRBV7-7 and TRBJ2-5; 7 positions match TRBD2. The germline V gene has CDR1 SSHAT and CDR2 FNYEAQ (reference sequence). This CDR3 is built from 16 residues. Full variable domain (outside the CDR3, taken from reference TRBV7-7 and TRBJ2-5): GAGVSQSPRYKVTKRGQDVTLRCDPISSHATLYWYQQALGQGPEFLTYFNYEAQPDKSGLPSDRFSAERPEGSISTLTIQRTEQRDSAMYRCASSLGRGVLQETQYFGPGTRLLVL.

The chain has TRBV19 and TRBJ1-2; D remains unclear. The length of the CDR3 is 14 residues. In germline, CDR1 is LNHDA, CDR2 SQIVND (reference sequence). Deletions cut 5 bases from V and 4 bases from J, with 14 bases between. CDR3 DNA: TGTGCCAGTAGTCCAGCGAGGGAGTCCTATGGCTACACCTTC. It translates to CASSPARESYGYTF.

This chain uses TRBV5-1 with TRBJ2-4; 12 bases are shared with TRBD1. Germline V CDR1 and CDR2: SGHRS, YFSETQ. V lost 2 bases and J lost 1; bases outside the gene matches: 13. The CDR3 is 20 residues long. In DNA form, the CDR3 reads TGCGCCAGCAGCTTTGTTGTCGGGACAGGGGGCGCAGGCGCCAAAAACATTCAGTACTTC. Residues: CASSFVVGTGGAGAKNIQYF.

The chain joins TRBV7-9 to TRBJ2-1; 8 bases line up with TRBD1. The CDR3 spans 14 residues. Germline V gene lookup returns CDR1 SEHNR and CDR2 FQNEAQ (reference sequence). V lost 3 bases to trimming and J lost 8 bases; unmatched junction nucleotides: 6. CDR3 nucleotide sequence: TGTGCCAGCAGCTTCTCTTCCAGGGGGCATGAGCAGTTCTTC. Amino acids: CASSFSSRGHEQFF. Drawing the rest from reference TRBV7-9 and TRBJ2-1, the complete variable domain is DTGVSQNPRHKITKRGQNVTFRCDPISEHNRLYWYRQTLGQGPEFLTYFQNEAQLEKSRLLSDRFSAERPKGSFSTLEIQRTEQGDSAMYLCASSFSSRGHEQFFGPGTRLTVL.

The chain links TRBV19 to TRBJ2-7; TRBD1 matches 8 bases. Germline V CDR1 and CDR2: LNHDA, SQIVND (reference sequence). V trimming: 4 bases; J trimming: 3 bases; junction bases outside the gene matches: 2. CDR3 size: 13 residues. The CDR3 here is CASSTGQGYEQYF. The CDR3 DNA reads TGTGCCAGTAGTACCGGACAGGGCTACGAGCAGTACTTC. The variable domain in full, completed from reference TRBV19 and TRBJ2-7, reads DGGITQSPKYLFRKEGQNVTLSCEQNLNHDAMYWYRQDPGQGLRLIYYSQIVNDFQKGDIAEGYSVSREKKESFPLTVTSAQKNPTAFYLCASSTGQGYEQYFGPGTRLTVT.

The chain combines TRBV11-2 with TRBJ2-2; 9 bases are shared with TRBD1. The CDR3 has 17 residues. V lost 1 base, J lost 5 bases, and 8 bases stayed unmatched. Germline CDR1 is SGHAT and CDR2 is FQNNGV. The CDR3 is CASSLGGTGTLTGELFF. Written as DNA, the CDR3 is TGTGCCAGCAGCTTAGGGGGGACAGGGACCTTAACCGGGGAGCTGTTTTTT.

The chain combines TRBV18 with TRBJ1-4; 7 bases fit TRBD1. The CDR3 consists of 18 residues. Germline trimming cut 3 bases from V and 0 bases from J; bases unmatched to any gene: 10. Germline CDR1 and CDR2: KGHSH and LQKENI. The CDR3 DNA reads TGTGCCAGCTCACCGGGGACAGTCAGCCTCACAACTAATGAAAAACTGTTTTTT. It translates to CASSPGTVSLTTNEKLFF.

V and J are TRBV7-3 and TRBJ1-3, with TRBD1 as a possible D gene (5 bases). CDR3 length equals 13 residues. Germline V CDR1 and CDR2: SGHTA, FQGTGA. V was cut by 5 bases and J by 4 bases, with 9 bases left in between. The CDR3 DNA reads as TGTGCCAGCAGCGACAGAATCGGAAACACCATATATTTT. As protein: CASSDRIGNTIYF.

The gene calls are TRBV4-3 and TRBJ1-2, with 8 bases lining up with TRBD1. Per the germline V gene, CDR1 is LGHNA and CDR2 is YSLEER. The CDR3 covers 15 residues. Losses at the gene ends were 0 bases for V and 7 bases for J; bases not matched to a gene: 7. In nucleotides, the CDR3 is TGCGCCAGCAGCCAAGAACCGACAGGGGCCTTTGGCTACACCTTC. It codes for CASSQEPTGAFGYTF.

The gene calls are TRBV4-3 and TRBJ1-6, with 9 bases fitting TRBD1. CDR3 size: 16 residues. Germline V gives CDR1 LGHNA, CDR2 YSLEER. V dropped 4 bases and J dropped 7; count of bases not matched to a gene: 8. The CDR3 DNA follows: TGCGCCAGCAGCCTACACAGGGGGCAAGGGAATTCACCCCTCCACTTT. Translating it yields CASSLHRGQGNSPLHF.

The CDR3 region is CASSLRDRSNSPLHF. CDR3 nucleotide sequence: TGTGCCAGCAGTCTCCGGGACAGGAGTAATTCACCCCTCCACTTT. The V call is TRBV27, the J call TRBJ1-6; 8 nucleotides match TRBD1. There are 15 residues in the CDR3. The trim removed 5 bases at V and 6 bases at J, leaving 6 bases unmatched. Germline lookup yields CDR1 MNHEY and CDR2 SMNVEV (reference sequence).

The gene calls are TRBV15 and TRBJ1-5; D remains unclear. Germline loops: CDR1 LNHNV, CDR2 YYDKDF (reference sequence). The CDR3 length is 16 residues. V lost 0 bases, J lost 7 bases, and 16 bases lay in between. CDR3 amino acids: CATSRDRIQTGQPQHF. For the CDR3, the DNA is TGTGCCACCAGCAGAGATCGGATCCAGACGGGGCAGCCCCAGCATTTT.

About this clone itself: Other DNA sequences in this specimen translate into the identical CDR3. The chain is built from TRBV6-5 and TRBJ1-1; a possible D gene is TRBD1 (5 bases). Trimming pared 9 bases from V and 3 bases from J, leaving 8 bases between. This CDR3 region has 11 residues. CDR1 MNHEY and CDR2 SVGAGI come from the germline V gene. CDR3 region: CASRGYTEAFF. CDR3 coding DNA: TGTGCCAGTCGGGGGTACACTGAAGCTTTCTTT.